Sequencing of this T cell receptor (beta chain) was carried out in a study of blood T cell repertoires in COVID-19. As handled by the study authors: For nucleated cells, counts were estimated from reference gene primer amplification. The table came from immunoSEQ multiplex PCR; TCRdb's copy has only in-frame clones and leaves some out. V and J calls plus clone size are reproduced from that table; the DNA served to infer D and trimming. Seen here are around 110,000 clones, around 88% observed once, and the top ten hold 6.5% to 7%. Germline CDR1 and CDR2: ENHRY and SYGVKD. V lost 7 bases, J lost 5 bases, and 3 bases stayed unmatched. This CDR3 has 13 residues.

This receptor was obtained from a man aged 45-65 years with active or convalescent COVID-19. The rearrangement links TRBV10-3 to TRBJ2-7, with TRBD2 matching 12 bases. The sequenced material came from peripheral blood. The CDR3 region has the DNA TGTGCCATCACCAGGACTAGCGGGGACGAGCAGTACTTC. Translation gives CAITRTSGDEQYF.